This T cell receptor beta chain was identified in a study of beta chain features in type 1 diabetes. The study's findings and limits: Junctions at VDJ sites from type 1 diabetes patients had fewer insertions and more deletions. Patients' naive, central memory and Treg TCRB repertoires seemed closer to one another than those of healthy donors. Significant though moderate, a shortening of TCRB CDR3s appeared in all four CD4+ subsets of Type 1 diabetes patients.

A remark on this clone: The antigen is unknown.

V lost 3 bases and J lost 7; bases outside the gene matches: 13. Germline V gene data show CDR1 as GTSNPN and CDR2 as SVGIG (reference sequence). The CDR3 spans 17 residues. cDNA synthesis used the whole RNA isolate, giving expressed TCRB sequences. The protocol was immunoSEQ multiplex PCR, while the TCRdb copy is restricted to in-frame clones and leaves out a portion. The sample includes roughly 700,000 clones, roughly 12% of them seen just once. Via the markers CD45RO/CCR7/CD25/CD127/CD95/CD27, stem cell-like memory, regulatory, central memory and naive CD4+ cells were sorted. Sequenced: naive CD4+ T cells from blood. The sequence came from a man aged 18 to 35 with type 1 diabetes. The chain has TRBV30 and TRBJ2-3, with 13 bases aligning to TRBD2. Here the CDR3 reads CAWRKSGLAGFLNTQYF. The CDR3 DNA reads TGTGCCTGGAGAAAATCGGGACTAGCGGGATTTTTAAATACGCAGTATTTT.